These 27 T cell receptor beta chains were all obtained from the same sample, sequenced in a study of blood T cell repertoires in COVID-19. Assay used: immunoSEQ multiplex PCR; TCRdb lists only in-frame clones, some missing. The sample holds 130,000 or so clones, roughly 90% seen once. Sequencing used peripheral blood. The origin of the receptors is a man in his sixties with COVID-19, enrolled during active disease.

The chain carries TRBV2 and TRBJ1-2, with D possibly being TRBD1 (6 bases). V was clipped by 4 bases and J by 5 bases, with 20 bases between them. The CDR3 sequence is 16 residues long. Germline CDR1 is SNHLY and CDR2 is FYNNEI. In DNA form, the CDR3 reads TGTGCCAGCAGTGGGGGAACAGGGAACCTACTATATGGCTACACCTTC. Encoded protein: CASSGGTGNLLYGYTF.

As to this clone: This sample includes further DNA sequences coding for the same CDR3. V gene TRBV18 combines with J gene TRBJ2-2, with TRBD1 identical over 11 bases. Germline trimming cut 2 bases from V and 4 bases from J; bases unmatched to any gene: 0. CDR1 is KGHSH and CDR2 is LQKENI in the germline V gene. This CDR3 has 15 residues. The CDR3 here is CASSPGTGGTGELFF. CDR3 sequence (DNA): TGTGCCAGCTCACCAGGGACAGGGGGCACCGGGGAGCTGTTTTTT. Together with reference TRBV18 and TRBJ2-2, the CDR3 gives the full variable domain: NAGVMQNPRHLVRRRGQEARLRCSPMKGHSHVYWYRQLPEEGLKFMVYLQKENIIDESGMPKERFSAEFPKEGPSILRIQQVVRGDSAAYFCASSPGTGGTGELFFGEGSRLTVL.

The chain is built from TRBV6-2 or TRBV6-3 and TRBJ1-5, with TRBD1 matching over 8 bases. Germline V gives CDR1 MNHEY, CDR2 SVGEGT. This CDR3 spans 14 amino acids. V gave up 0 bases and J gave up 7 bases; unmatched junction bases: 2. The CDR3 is CASSYSTGEQPQHF. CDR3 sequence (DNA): TGTGCCAGCAGTTACTCGACAGGGGAACAGCCCCAGCATTTT.

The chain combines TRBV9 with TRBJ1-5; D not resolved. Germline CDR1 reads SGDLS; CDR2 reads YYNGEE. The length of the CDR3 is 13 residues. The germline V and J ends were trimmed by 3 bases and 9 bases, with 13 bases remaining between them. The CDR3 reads CASSGTPLRPQHF. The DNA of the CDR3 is TGTGCCAGCAGCGGAACGCCGCTGCGGCCCCAGCATTTT.

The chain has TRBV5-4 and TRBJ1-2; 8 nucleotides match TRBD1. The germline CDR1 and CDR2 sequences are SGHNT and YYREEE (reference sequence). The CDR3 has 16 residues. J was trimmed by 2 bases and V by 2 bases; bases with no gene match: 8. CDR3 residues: CASSFMTGARNYGYTF. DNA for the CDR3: TGTGCCAGCAGCTTCATGACAGGGGCTAGGAACTATGGCTACACCTTC.

The chain's CDR3 is CASSLSGATYEQYF. In DNA form, the CDR3 reads TGTGCCAGCAGCCTTAGCGGGGCCACCTACGAGCAGTACTTC. The gene calls are TRBV3-1 (or the pseudogene TRBV3-2) and TRBJ2-7, with 8 bases identical to TRBD2. The V and J ends lost 4 bases and 2 bases, in that order; junction bases with no gene match: 4. This CDR3 comprises 14 residues. Germline V gene data show CDR1 as LGHDT and CDR2 as YNNKEL (reference sequence).

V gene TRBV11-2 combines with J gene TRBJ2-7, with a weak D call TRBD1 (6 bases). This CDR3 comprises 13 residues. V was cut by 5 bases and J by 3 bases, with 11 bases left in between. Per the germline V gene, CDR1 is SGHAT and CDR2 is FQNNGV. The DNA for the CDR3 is TGTGCCAGCAGCCCCTGGACAGTCTACGAGCAGTACTTC. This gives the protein CASSPWTVYEQYF.

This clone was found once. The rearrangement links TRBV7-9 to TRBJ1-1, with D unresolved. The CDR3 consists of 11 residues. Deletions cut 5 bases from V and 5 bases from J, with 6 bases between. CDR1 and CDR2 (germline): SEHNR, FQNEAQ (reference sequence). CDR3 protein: CASSPLTEAFF. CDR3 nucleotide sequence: TGTGCCAGCAGCCCCCTTACTGAAGCTTTCTTT.

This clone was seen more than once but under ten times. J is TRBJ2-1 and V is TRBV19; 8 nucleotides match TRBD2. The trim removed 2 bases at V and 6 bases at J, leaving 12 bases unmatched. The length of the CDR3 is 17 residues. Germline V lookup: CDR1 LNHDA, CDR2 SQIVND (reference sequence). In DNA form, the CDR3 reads TGTGCCAGTAGTATACCTACGGCGGGGGGTGCTTCCAATGAGCAGTTCTTC. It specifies CASSIPTAGGASNEQFF.

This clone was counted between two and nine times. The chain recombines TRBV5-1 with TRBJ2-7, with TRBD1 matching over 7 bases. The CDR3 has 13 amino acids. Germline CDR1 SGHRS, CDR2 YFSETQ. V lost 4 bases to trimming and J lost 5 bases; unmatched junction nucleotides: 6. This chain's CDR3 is CASSNGDRDEQYF. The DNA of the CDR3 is TGCGCCAGCAGCAATGGCGACAGGGACGAGCAGTACTTC.

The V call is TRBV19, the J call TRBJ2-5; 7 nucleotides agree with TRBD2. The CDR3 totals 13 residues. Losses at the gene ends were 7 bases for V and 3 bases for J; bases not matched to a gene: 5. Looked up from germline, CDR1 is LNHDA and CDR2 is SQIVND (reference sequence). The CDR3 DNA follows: TGTGCCAGTAACGCGGGGGTAAAAGAGACCCAGTACTTC. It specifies CASNAGVKETQYF.

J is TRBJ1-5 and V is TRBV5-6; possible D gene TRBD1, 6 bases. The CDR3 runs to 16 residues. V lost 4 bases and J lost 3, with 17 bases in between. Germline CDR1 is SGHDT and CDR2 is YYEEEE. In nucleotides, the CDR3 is TGTGCCAGCAGCCGGGGGGCGACAGGTGACAATCAGCCCCAGCATTTT. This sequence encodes CASSRGATGDNQPQHF. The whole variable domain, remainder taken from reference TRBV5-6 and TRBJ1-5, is DAGVTQSPTHLIKTRGQQVTLRCSPKSGHDTVSWYQQALGQGPQFIFQYYEEEERQRGNFPDRFSGHQFPNYSSELNVNALLLGDSALYLCASSRGATGDNQPQHFGDGTRLSIL.

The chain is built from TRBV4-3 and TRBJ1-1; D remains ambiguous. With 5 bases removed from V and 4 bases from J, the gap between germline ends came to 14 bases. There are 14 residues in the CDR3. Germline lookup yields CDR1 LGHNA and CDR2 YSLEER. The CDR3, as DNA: TGCGCCAGCAGCAGAGGGCAGTCACGCACTGAAGCTTTCTTT. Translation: CASSRGQSRTEAFF.

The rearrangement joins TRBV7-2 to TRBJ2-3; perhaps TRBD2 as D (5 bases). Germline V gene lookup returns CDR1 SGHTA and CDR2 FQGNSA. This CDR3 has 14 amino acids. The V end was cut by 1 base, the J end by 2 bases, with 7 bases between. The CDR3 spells CASSLEGVTDTQYF. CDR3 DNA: TGTGCCAGCAGCTTAGAGGGAGTCACAGATACGCAGTATTTT.

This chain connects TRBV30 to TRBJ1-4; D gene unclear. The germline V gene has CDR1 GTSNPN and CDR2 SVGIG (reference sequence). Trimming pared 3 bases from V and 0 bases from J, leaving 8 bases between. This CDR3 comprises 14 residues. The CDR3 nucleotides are TGTGCCTGGAGCCTCTATGCAACTAATGAAAAACTGTTTTTT. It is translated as CAWSLYATNEKLFF.

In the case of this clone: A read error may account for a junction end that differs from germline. The CDR3 here is CATSNRQGAYEQYF. The CDR3 DNA follows: TGTGCCACGAGCAATAGACAGGGGGCCTACGAGCAGTACTTC. The chain uses TRBV15 and TRBJ2-7; 9 bases are shared with TRBD1. CDR1 is LNHNV and CDR2 is YYDKDF in the germline V gene (reference sequence). The CDR3 consists of 14 residues.

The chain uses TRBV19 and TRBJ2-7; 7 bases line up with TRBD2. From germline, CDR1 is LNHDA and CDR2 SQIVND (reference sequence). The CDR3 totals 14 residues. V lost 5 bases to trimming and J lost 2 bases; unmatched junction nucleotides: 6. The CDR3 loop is CASSWAGVPYEQYF. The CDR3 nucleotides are TGTGCCAGTAGTTGGGCGGGGGTCCCCTACGAGCAGTACTTC.

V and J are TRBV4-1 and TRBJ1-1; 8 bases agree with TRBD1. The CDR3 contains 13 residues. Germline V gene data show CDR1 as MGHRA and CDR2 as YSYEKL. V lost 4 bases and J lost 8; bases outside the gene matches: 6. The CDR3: CASSPRGPGEAFF. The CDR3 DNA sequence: TGCGCCAGCAGCCCCAGGGGGCCCGGAGAAGCTTTCTTT.

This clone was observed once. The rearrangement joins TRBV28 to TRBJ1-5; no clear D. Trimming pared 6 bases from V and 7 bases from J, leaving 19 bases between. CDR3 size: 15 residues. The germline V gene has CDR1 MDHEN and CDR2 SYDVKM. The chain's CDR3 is CASSLGFGVEQPQHF. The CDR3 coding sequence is TGTGCCAGCAGCCTTGGGTTCGGGGTCGAACAGCCCCAGCATTTT.

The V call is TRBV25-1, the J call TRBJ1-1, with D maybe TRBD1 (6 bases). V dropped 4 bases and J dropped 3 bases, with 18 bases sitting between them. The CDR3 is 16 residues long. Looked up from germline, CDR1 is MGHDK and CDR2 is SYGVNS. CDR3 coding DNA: TGTGCCAGCAGTGGGTTTACACAGGGTCCGGACACTGAAGCTTTCTTT. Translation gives CASSGFTQGPDTEAFF.

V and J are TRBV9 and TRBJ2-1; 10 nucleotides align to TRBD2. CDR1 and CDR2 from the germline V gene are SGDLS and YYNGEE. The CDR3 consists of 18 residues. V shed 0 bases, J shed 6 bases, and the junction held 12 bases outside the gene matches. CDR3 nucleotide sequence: TGTGCCAGCAGCGTAGCGAGCGGGGGGGCGGTTCTGTTCAATGAGCAGTTCTTC. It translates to CASSVASGGAVLFNEQFF.

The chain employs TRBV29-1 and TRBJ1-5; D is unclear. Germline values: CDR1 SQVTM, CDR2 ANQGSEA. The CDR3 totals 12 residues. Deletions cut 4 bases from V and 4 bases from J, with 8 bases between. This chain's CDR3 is CSVGGGNQPQHF. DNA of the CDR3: TGCAGCGTTGGGGGAGGGAATCAGCCCCAGCATTTT.

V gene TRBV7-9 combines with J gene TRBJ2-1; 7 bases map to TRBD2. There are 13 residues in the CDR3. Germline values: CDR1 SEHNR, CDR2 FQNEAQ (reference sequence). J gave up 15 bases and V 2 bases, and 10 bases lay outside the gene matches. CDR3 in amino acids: CASSLKGGGVRFF. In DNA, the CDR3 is TGTGCCAGCAGCTTAAAAGGCGGGGGTGTTCGGTTCTTC.

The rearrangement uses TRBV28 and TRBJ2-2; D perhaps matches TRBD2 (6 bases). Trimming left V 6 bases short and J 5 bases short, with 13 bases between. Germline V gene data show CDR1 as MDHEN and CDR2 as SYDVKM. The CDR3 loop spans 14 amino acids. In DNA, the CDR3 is TGTGCCAGCAGGGCGGGGCGGCTGACCGGGGAGCTGTTTTTT. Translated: CASRAGRLTGELFF.

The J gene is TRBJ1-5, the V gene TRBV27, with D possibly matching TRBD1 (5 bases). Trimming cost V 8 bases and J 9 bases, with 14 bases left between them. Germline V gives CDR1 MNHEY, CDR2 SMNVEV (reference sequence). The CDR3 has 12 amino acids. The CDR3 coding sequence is TGTGCCAGCGGAGTTTCGGGGGGGCCCCAGCATTTT. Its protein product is CASGVSGGPQHF.

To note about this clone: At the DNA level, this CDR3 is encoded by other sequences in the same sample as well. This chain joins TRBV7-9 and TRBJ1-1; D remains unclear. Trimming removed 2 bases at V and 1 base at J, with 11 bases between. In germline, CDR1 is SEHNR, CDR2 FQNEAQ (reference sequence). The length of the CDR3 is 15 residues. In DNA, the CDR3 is TGTGCCAGCAGCTTAAATCTACGTGAGAACACTGAAGCTTTCTTT. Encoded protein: CASSLNLRENTEAFF.

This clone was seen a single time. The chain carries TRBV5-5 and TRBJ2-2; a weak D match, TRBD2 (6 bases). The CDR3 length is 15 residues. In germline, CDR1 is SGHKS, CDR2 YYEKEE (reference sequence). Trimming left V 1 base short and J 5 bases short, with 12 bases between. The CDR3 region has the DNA TGTGCCAGCAGCTTGTGGGCTAGCGAAACCGGGGAGCTGTTTTTT. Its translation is CASSLWASETGELFF.